Following are 13 T cell receptor beta chains from one sample sequenced in a study of Tregs in tolerant kidney transplant recipients. Mixed chimerism was transient after nonmyeloablative marrow transplants from related graft donors. Produced via immunoSEQ multiplex PCR; TCRdb's table is partial and in-frame only. The sample yields about 64,000 clones, around 87% seen once. This sample comprised CD4+ T cells from blood (PBMCs), obtained 6 months after the transplant. These receptors were obtained from a human patient who received a combined kidney and bone marrow transplant. Part of the T cell pool may stem from the graft donor.

J is TRBJ2-7 and V is TRBV5-4; TRBD2 might be the D (7 bases). The CDR3 is made up of 15 amino acids. The V gene lost 2 bases and the J gene lost 4 bases, with 16 bases spanning the gap. Looked up from germline, CDR1 is SGHNT and CDR2 is YYREEE (reference sequence). The CDR3 bases are TGTGCCAGCAGCTTAGGGAGCGGGACACAATACGAGCAGTACTTC. It codes for CASSLGSGTQYEQYF. Variable domain in full (rest from reference TRBV5-4 and TRBJ2-7): ETGVTQSPTHLIKTRGQQVTLRCSSQSGHNTVSWYQQALGQGPQFIFQYYREEENGRGNFPPRFSGLQFPNYSSELNVNALELDDSALYLCASSLGSGTQYEQYFGPGTRLTVT.

The chain recombines TRBV28 with TRBJ1-1; D is unclear. The V gene lost 8 bases and the J gene lost 1 base, with 14 bases spanning the gap. The CDR3 covers 14 residues. Germline loops: CDR1 MDHEN, CDR2 SYDVKM. The CDR3: CASYSYPTNTEAFF. The CDR3 DNA follows: TGTGCCAGCTACTCCTATCCAACGAACACTGAAGCTTTCTTT.

This sequence joins TRBV7-3 and TRBJ2-2; tentatively, D is TRBD2 (5 bases). The CDR3 runs 14 residues. Trimming stripped 5 bases from V and 0 bases from J, with 7 bases between. Germline assignment: CDR1 SGHTA and CDR2 FQGTGA. Here the CDR3 DNA reads TGTGCCAGCAGCCTGGGAGCGAACACCGGGGAGCTGTTTTTT. It translates to CASSLGANTGELFF. Complete variable domain (other parts from reference TRBV7-3 and TRBJ2-2): GAGVSQTPSNKVTEKGKYVELRCDPISGHTALYWYRQSLGQGPEFLIYFQGTGAADDSGLPNDRFFAVRPEGSVSTLKIQRTERGDSAVYLCASSLGANTGELFFGEGSRLTVL.

V is TRBV11-3 and J is TRBJ2-7; TRBD2 aligns across 11 bases. CDR3 length: 15 amino acids. The V gene's germline CDR1 is SGHNT and CDR2 YENEEA. The ends lost 3 bases at V and 6 bases at J; junction bases unmatched: 7. The CDR3 DNA follows: TGTGCCAGCAGCTTCCAGCTACTAGCGGGAGCCGAGCAGTACTTC. Translation gives CASSFQLLAGAEQYF.

V and J are TRBV15 and TRBJ1-4; D possibly corresponds to TRBD1 (5 bases). V was trimmed by 1 base and J by 4 bases, leaving 10 bases between them. CDR1 and CDR2 (germline): LNHNV, YYDKDF (reference sequence). This CDR3 is 15 amino acids long. The CDR3 loop reads CATSRAGGSNEKLFF. The CDR3 nucleotides are TGTGCCACCAGCAGAGCGGGGGGAAGTAATGAAAAACTGTTTTTT.

This rearrangement joins TRBV5-4 to TRBJ2-1; 9 bases line up with TRBD1. V shed 4 bases, J shed 8 bases, and the junction held 7 bases outside the gene matches. The CDR3 has 14 residues. Germline V gene data show CDR1 as SGHNT and CDR2 as YYREEE (reference sequence). The CDR3 here is CASSNGQGFDEQFF. The CDR3 coding sequence is TGTGCCAGCAGCAACGGACAGGGGTTTGATGAGCAGTTCTTC.

This chain uses TRBV11-2 with TRBJ1-2, with D perhaps matching TRBD1 (5 bases). The CDR3 consists of 14 residues. Germline V CDR1 and CDR2: SGHAT, FQNNGV. V lost 5 bases and J lost 8, with 18 bases in between. The CDR3 DNA follows: TGTGCCAGCAGCGCCTTGAGCAGGGCCGGCGGCTACACCTTC. Protein: CASSALSRAGGYTF.

The DNA for the CDR3 is TGTGCCATCAGTAGCGGGACCCAAGGGGAGCAGTACTTC. Translation: CAISSGTQGEQYF. The V call is TRBV10-3, the J call TRBJ2-5; TRBD2 matches at 7 bases. CDR1 and CDR2 from the germline V gene are ENHRY and SYGVKD. The length of the CDR3 is 13 residues. Trimming removed 5 bases from V and 11 bases from J; junction bases left unmatched: 11.

This sequence joins TRBV5-1 and TRBJ2-1, with 8 bases that match TRBD2. The germline gives CDR1 SGHRS, CDR2 YFSETQ. The CDR3 extends over 14 amino acids. The trim removed 4 bases at V and 3 bases at J, leaving 3 bases unmatched. CDR3 sequence (DNA): TGCGCCAGCAGCCTGCGGGGGGACTACAATGAGCAGTTCTTC. Encoded protein: CASSLRGDYNEQFF.

The genes are TRBV4-3 and TRBJ2-7, with D perhaps TRBD1 (6 bases). Germline loops: CDR1 LGHNA, CDR2 YSLEER. V lost 1 base to trimming and J lost 4 bases, with 17 bases between them. The CDR3 has 16 amino acids. CDR3 residues: CASSQVPLGRGYEQYF. Written as DNA, the CDR3 is TGCGCCAGCAGCCAAGTTCCGTTGGGCAGGGGATACGAGCAGTACTTC.

The CDR3 loop reads CASSERGQGFNVLTF. CDR3 coding DNA: TGTGCCAGCAGTGAAAGGGGACAGGGGTTCAACGTCCTGACTTTC. V is TRBV6-1 and J is TRBJ2-6, with 10 bases aligning to TRBD1. J lost 9 bases, V lost 2 bases, and 4 bases had no gene match. CDR1 is MNHNS, CDR2 SASEGT, per germline. The CDR3 covers 15 residues.

V is TRBV4-2 and J is TRBJ2-1; 7 bases are shared with TRBD2. The CDR3 contains 15 residues. With V trimmed by 4 bases and J by 2 bases, 5 bases remained unmatched. CDR1 and CDR2 (germline): LGHNA, YNFKEQ. The CDR3 loop is CASSLGGYAYNEQFF. The CDR3 DNA sequence: TGTGCCAGCAGCCTCGGGGGGTATGCCTACAATGAGCAGTTCTTC.

The rearrangement joins TRBV18 to TRBJ1-5; TRBD1 aligns across 9 bases. Trimming at V came to 9 bases and at J to 1 base, leaving 4 bases not matched to a gene. The CDR3 has 14 amino acids. Germline CDR1 reads KGHSH; CDR2 reads LQKENI. The CDR3 DNA is TGTGCCAGTCGTGGGACAGGGAGCAATCAGCCCCAGCATTTT. It yields the protein CASRGTGSNQPQHF.